One sample yielded the 32 T cell receptor beta chains listed below, sequenced in a study of PD-L1 blockade in urothelial cancer. The time point here: peripheral blood 6 weeks after treatment start. Method: immunoSEQ multiplex PCR; TCRdb's copy keeps in-frame clones and lacks some. This table holds roughly 120,000 clones, around 89% found once. This material consisted of PBMCs, taken around atezolizumab (anti-PD-L1) treatment. These receptors were collected from a man between 60 and 75 years old with urothelial cancer.

V is TRBV27 and J is TRBJ2-5, with a possible D match to TRBD1 (6 bases). Trimming took 4 bases from V and 5 from J, leaving 14 bases between them. The germline CDR1 and CDR2 sequences are MNHEY and SMNVEV (reference sequence). The CDR3 covers 14 residues. The CDR3 loop reads CASSSQGMGETQYF. The CDR3 bases are TGTGCCAGCAGTTCTCAGGGGATGGGGGAGACCCAGTACTTC.

CDR3 in DNA: TGTGCCAGCAACCGGTTTCTGGAGACCCAGTACTTC. It specifies CASNRFLETQYF. V and J are TRBV2 and TRBJ2-5; D unresolved. Germline loops: CDR1 SNHLY, CDR2 FYNNEI. This CDR3 region has 12 residues. Trimming removed 7 bases at V and 5 bases at J, with 11 bases between.

The chain recombines TRBV19 with TRBJ1-5; 8 nucleotides match TRBD1. Germline lookup yields CDR1 LNHDA and CDR2 SQIVND (reference sequence). This CDR3 contains 14 residues. V was clipped by 8 bases and J by 1 base; unmatched bases: 4. The CDR3 sequence: CASAGDRSNQPQHF. The CDR3 DNA sequence: TGTGCCAGTGCTGGGGACAGGAGCAATCAGCCCCAGCATTTT. The variable domain in full, with the rest retrieved from reference TRBV19 and TRBJ1-5, is DGGITQSPKYLFRKEGQNVTLSCEQNLNHDAMYWYRQDPGQGLRLIYYSQIVNDFQKGDIAEGYSVSREKKESFPLTVTSAQKNPTAFYLCASAGDRSNQPQHFGDGTRLSIL.

The rearrangement links TRBV29-1 to TRBJ2-5; TRBD2 agrees at 8 bases. The CDR3 spans 15 residues. Looked up from germline, CDR1 is SQVTM and CDR2 is ANQGSEA. The V and J ends lost 4 bases and 3 bases, in that order; junction bases with no gene match: 10. This chain's CDR3 is CSVVYSGTRKETQYF. The CDR3 DNA reads as TGCAGCGTTGTTTACTCCGGGACTAGAAAAGAGACCCAGTACTTC.

This chain joins TRBV7-2 and TRBJ2-7, with D tentatively TRBD2 (6 bases). Germline V gene lookup returns CDR1 SGHTA and CDR2 FQGNSA. The CDR3 sequence is 12 residues long. The V and J ends lost 4 bases and 9 bases respectively, with 13 bases between them. CDR3 region: CASSWDSPGQYF. CDR3 bases: TGTGCCAGCAGCTGGGACTCCCCCGGGCAGTACTTC.

This clone was seen a handful of times. The CDR3 region is CASSSYQGDTGELFF. The DNA for the CDR3 is TGTGCCAGCTCATCTTATCAGGGGGACACCGGGGAGCTGTTTTTT. V usage is TRBV18 and J usage is TRBJ2-2, with 7 bases matching TRBD1. J gave up 3 bases and V 5 bases, and 6 bases lay outside the gene matches. This CDR3 is built from 15 residues. Germline assignment: CDR1 KGHSH and CDR2 LQKENI.

V and J are TRBV5-1 and TRBJ2-7; 14 bases are shared with TRBD2. V shed 5 bases, J shed 5 bases, and the junction held 9 bases outside the gene matches. The CDR3 is made up of 16 amino acids. Per the germline V gene, CDR1 is SGHRS and CDR2 is YFSETQ. In DNA, the CDR3 is TGCGCCAGCAGTGGACTAGCGGGGGGCCCTACCAACGAGCAGTACTTC. It is translated as CASSGLAGGPTNEQYF.

This clone was observed a few times. The J gene is TRBJ2-2, the V gene TRBV6-4; the D gene is possibly TRBD1 (5 bases). The ends were cut back, 8 bases at V and 3 bases at J, with 16 bases in the middle. Germline CDR1 reads MRHNA; CDR2 reads SNTAGT. The CDR3 has 15 residues. The CDR3 sequence is CASQKGEGDTGELFF. DNA for the CDR3: TGTGCCAGCCAAAAAGGGGAAGGGGACACCGGGGAGCTGTTTTTT.

This chain connects TRBV5-1 to TRBJ2-2; D might be TRBD2 (6 bases). The CDR3 extends over 15 amino acids. Germline V gene lookup returns CDR1 SGHRS and CDR2 YFSETQ. With 2 bases removed from V and 3 bases from J, the gap between germline ends came to 11 bases. CDR3 protein: CASSFSTSYTGELFF. Here the CDR3 DNA reads TGCGCCAGCAGCTTCTCAACTAGCTACACCGGGGAGCTGTTTTTT.

The chain uses TRBV7-2 and TRBJ2-2, with D maybe TRBD2 (5 bases). Germline V gene sequence: CDR1 SGHTA, CDR2 FQGNSA. The CDR3 length is 14 residues. Trimming took 3 bases from V and 10 from J, leaving 15 bases between them. DNA for the CDR3: TGTGCCAGCAGCTTCGGATCTCGGGGTGTGGAGCTGTTTTTT. Encoded protein: CASSFGSRGVELFF.

The rearrangement uses TRBV18 and TRBJ2-1; 7 bases agree with TRBD1. This CDR3 region has 15 residues. Germline V gives CDR1 KGHSH, CDR2 LQKENI. After removal of 2 bases from V and 8 bases from J, the junction contained 9 bases not matched to a gene. The CDR3 nucleotides read TGTGCCAGCTCACCAACCCGACAGGGCGGCGATGAGCAGTTCTTC. Translation: CASSPTRQGGDEQFF.

The V gene is TRBV29-1, the J gene TRBJ2-1; D possibly corresponds to TRBD1 (6 bases). CDR1 SQVTM and CDR2 ANQGSEA come from the germline V gene. The CDR3 extends over 15 amino acids. Deletions cut 8 bases from V and 8 bases from J, with 25 bases between. DNA of the CDR3: TGCAGCCTTCCGGCGTCAGGGGTCCTTGGGGATGAGCAGTTCTTC. Its protein is CSLPASGVLGDEQFF.

On this clone itself: The sample contains more than one DNA sequence encoding this CDR3. V usage is TRBV20-1 and J usage is TRBJ1-4; possible D gene TRBD1, 6 bases. V lost 5 bases and J lost 5, with 6 bases in between. This CDR3 contains 11 residues. The germline V gene has CDR1 DFQATT and CDR2 SNEGSKA (reference sequence). CDR3 protein: CSAGQNEKLFF. The CDR3 coding sequence is TGCAGTGCTGGACAGAATGAAAAACTGTTTTTT.

V is TRBV9 and J is TRBJ1-4; unclear D gene. CDR3 length equals 14 residues. Germline V CDR1 and CDR2: SGDLS, YYNGEE. Trimming left V 4 bases short and J 1 base short, with 8 bases between. CDR3 sequence reads: CASSRGGTNEKLFF. The CDR3 DNA reads as TGTGCCAGCAGCCGCGGAGGAACTAATGAAAAACTGTTTTTT.

The genes are TRBV9 and TRBJ2-5; TRBD2 matches at 7 bases. The CDR3 contains 13 residues. CDR1 and CDR2 from the germline V gene are SGDLS and YYNGEE. V shed 7 bases, J shed 5 bases, and the junction held 8 bases outside the gene matches. The DNA for the CDR3 is TGTGCCAGCCGGGGGGTGAGTCAGGAGACCCAGTACTTC. Amino acid sequence: CASRGVSQETQYF.

The V call is TRBV7-9, the J call TRBJ2-7; 7 bases line up with TRBD2. Losses at the gene ends were 4 bases for V and 4 bases for J; bases not matched to a gene: 10. The CDR3 is 15 amino acids. Germline V CDR1 and CDR2: SEHNR, FQNEAQ (reference sequence). The CDR3 spells CASSSAGGTIYEQYF. Written as DNA, the CDR3 is TGTGCCAGCAGCTCCGCCGGAGGGACTATTTACGAGCAGTACTTC.

The chain carries TRBV7-9 and TRBJ1-1, with no clear D. CDR1 and CDR2 from the germline V gene are SEHNR and FQNEAQ (reference sequence). The CDR3 spans 14 residues. The V end was cut by 2 bases, the J end by 3 bases, with 10 bases between. The CDR3 spells CASSLILRDTEAFF. The CDR3 DNA follows: TGTGCCAGCAGCTTAATTCTTCGGGACACTGAAGCTTTCTTT.

The chain carries TRBV7-8 and TRBJ2-5; D is possibly TRBD1 (5 bases). The germline gives CDR1 SGHVS, CDR2 FQNEAQ. Trimming stripped 5 bases from V and 4 bases from J, with 14 bases between. CDR3 length: 14 amino acids. The CDR3 bases are TGTGCCAGCAGCACCCGACAGATTCGAGAGACCCAGTACTTC. Protein sequence: CASSTRQIRETQYF.

V usage is TRBV7-6 and J usage is TRBJ2-3, with 7 positions matching TRBD2. After removal of 1 base from V and 0 bases from J, the junction contained 4 bases not matched to a gene. Germline assignment: CDR1 SGHVS and CDR2 FNYEAQ. The CDR3 runs 16 residues. The CDR3 bases are TGTGCCAGCAGCTTAGGGACTAGAGCTAGCACAGATACGCAGTATTTT. Translating gives CASSLGTRASTDTQYF.

This clone was found a few times. The chain combines TRBV7-9 with TRBJ1-4; 9 nucleotides agree with TRBD1. This CDR3 region has 14 residues. Germline CDR1 is SEHNR and CDR2 is FQNEAQ (reference sequence). Unmatched junction bases numbered 1, after V lost 5 bases and J lost 3 bases. For the CDR3, the DNA is TGTGCCAGCAGCCGACAGGGGGCTAATGAAAAACTGTTTTTT. Translated: CASSRQGANEKLFF.

The rearrangement uses TRBV4-1 and TRBJ2-3; the match to TRBD2 covers 12 bases. The CDR3 is 18 amino acids. Germline CDR1 MGHRA, CDR2 YSYEKL. Trimming at V came to 0 bases and at J to 4 bases, leaving 8 bases not matched to a gene. The DNA of the CDR3 is TGCGCCAGCAGCCAAGATCCGACGACTAGCGGGAGCGCAGATACGCAGTATTTT. This codes for CASSQDPTTSGSADTQYF.

The rearrangement links TRBV12-2 to TRBJ1-2. TRBV12-2 is described as a pseudogene. The CDR3 length is 14 residues. The CDR3 loop reads CASHAKRLNYGYTF. DNA for the CDR3: TGTGCAAGTCACGCTAAGAGGTTGAACTATGGCTACACCTTC.

This chain joins TRBV5-1 and TRBJ2-7, with 8 bases lining up with TRBD2. Trimming took 2 bases from V and 2 from J; bases not matched to a gene: 6. The CDR3 extends over 15 amino acids. Germline CDR1 and CDR2: SGHRS and YFSETQ. CDR3 in amino acids: CASSLSGGDTYEQYF. The CDR3 nucleotides are TGCGCCAGCAGCTTAAGCGGGGGTGATACCTACGAGCAGTACTTC.

The V and J genes are TRBV7-2 and TRBJ1-3; tentative D call: TRBD1 (6 bases). Germline V lookup: CDR1 SGHTA, CDR2 FQGNSA. Deletions cut 0 bases from V and 4 bases from J, with 13 bases between. The CDR3 is made up of 16 amino acids. CDR3 sequence reads: CASSLARAGAGNTIYF. For the CDR3, the DNA is TGTGCCAGCAGCTTAGCGAGGGCAGGGGCCGGAAACACCATATATTTT.

The V call is TRBV2, the J call TRBJ1-5; 9 bases line up with TRBD1. Per the germline V gene, CDR1 is SNHLY and CDR2 is FYNNEI. This CDR3 has 16 residues. After removal of 4 bases from V and 9 bases from J, the junction contained 13 bases not matched to a gene. The chain's CDR3 is CASSVRDRVKERPQHF. The CDR3 DNA reads TGTGCCAGCAGTGTCCGGGACAGGGTTAAGGAACGGCCCCAGCATTTT.

This clone was counted a few times. The V call is TRBV5-1, the J call TRBJ1-1, with TRBD1 matching over 7 bases. The length of the CDR3 is 15 residues. J gave up 1 base and V 0 bases, and 3 bases lay outside the gene matches. Germline CDR1 reads SGHRS; CDR2 reads YFSETQ. CDR3 sequence: CASSLEGQPNTEAFF. The DNA for the CDR3 is TGCGCCAGCAGCTTGGAGGGACAGCCGAACACTGAAGCTTTCTTT.

To note about this clone: Other DNA sequences in the sample encode the same CDR3. The chain is built from TRBV6-5 and TRBJ1-3; weak D call: TRBD1 (6 bases). V was clipped by 4 bases and J by 4 bases, with 11 bases between them. The CDR3 length is 14 residues. The germline gives CDR1 MNHEY, CDR2 SVGAGI. The CDR3 spells CASSSQGSGNTIYF. The CDR3 DNA is TGTGCCAGCAGTTCCCAGGGGTCCGGAAACACCATATATTTT.

This chain connects TRBV4-1 to TRBJ2-5, with TRBD2 as a possible D gene (6 bases). Germline CDR1 reads MGHRA; CDR2 reads YSYEKL. The V gene lost 3 bases and the J gene lost 5 bases, with 16 bases spanning the gap. There are 15 residues in the CDR3. CDR3 amino acids: CASSQAAGPGETQYF. CDR3 DNA: TGCGCCAGCAGCCAGGCAGCGGGCCCCGGGGAGACCCAGTACTTC.

This clone was seen once. CDR3 in DNA: TGTGCCAGCACCACCCCACAGGGATTCGAGCAGTACTTC. Its protein is CASTTPQGFEQYF. The chain is built from TRBV28 and TRBJ2-7, with D perhaps matching TRBD1 (6 bases). The ends were cut back, 7 bases at V and 6 bases at J, with 16 bases in the middle. Germline CDR1 MDHEN, CDR2 SYDVKM. The CDR3 contains 13 residues.

This sequence joins TRBV5-1 and TRBJ2-5, with TRBD2 matching 7 bases. The CDR3 sequence is 14 residues long. Germline loops: CDR1 SGHRS, CDR2 YFSETQ. Trimming removed 4 bases from V and 3 bases from J; junction bases left unmatched: 6. The CDR3 nucleotides are TGCGCCAGCAGCCTGGGGCGGGGGAAAGAGACCCAGTACTTC. This sequence encodes CASSLGRGKETQYF.

This clone was seen a few times. V gene TRBV30 combines with J gene TRBJ1-1; 9 bases fit TRBD1. The junction had 4 bases not matched to a gene; V was cut back by 4 bases and J by 7 bases. The CDR3 consists of 12 residues. Looked up from germline, CDR1 is GTSNPN and CDR2 is SVGIG (reference sequence). CDR3: CAWKPGQGEAFF. The CDR3 coding sequence is TGTGCCTGGAAGCCGGGACAGGGTGAAGCTTTCTTT.

This clone has a single count. V gene TRBV10-1 combines with J gene TRBJ2-1; 8 bases are shared with TRBD1. Unmatched junction bases numbered 3, after V lost 6 bases and J lost 5 bases. CDR1 is WNHNN and CDR2 is SYGVQD in the germline V gene (reference sequence). The CDR3 has 13 amino acids. DNA of the CDR3: TGCGCCAGCAGCCCAGGGGGCGACAATGAGCAGTTCTTC. This codes for CASSPGGDNEQFF.